This T cell receptor beta chain originates from a study of neurological immune-mediated disorders (dated by TCRdb to about 2019). About the study as a whole: Among the 35 or so multiple sclerosis patients, relapsing-remitting MS was present in some 31 and secondary progressive MS was present in 3. The cohort was made up of 68 subjects, consisting of roughly 15 HAM/TSP patients, roughly 35 multiple sclerosis patients and 20 healthy controls. The approximately 110 TCR-beta libraries included longitudinal samples, technical triplicates and paired sorted CD4+ and CD8+ T-cell subsets alongside PBMC samples. Peripheral blood TCR-beta repertoires from HTLV-I-associated myelopathy (HAM/TSP) patients, multiple sclerosis patients and healthy controls were compared by UMI-based sequencing.

Results the study describes overall, beyond this receptor: The highest TCR clonal expansion was observed in HAM/TSP patients, whereas the lowest was observed in MS patients, even when compared with healthy controls. Across subjects, expanded clones never shared an identical CDR3 amino acid sequence, which suggests that the TCR-beta repertoires in every group were private. In a phylogenetic analysis, the repertoires of 18 out of 34 MS patients fell into a single cluster of related CDR3 sequences, pointing to a possible signature at the repertoire level. The MS cluster showed no association with clinical or MRI features, and the authors stated that larger cohorts are needed.

To synthesize cDNA, template-switch 5'RACE was performed with a primer carrying a 10-nucleotide random unique molecular identifier so that each TCR transcript was tagged. Each sequencing run produced over 180 million TCR-beta sequences covering 15-18 subjects. Total RNA was extracted with the RNeasy kit. The KAPA Real-time Library Amplification kit was used to amplify TCR-beta VDJ regions with primers for the TCR constant region and the 5'RACE anchor. Sample indexes and Illumina adaptors were added in a first PCR, and a second PCR then increased library yield. After purification with Ampure beads, the TCR product of roughly 650 bp was size-selected on a 2% E-gel SizeSelection system. Before pooling, library quality was checked on a Bioanalyzer, concentration was measured with Qubit, and libraries were quantified with the Kapa Library Quantification kit. Paired-end 2 x 150 bp sequencing of the libraries was performed on an Illumina HiSeq 2500. To increase sequence diversity, roughly 24-32% phiX was spiked into each library pool. The study's processing was this. Quality-filtered reads were processed with the UMI-based MiGEC pipeline, and over 90% of raw TCR sequences were removed by the MiGEC pipeline during error correction. VDJ genes were aligned to IMGT germline references, and clonotypes were defined by unique CDR3 amino acid sequence plus V-J genes. Clonal expansion, Shannon diversity and CDR3 relatedness (CalcPairwiseDistances, ClusterSamples) were evaluated with VDJtools, and phylogenetic trees were built with CLCbio workbench. Clones with at least 8 unique UMIs were defined as expanded, with this threshold being based on coefficient-of-variation modelling across technical triplicates. TCRdb itself trimmed the public reads at Q25 with fastp, ran MiXCR and retained productive beta chains. Here each entry gathers all rows of one CDR3 protein and keeps the most common genes and DNA. The V and J calls, along with clone size, are taken from TCRdb and not from the paper's own processing. In all, the sample holds about 62,000 distinct CDR3 sequences, and roughly 4% of those were seen once. The biggest ten clones account for less than 2.5% of the sample.

The CDR3 runs 14 residues from the cysteine to the phenylalanine. The only DNA kept is the CDR3, 42 bases in frame from the first base. The germline V gene sets CDR1 to LGHNA and CDR2 to YSLEER. Deletion took 0 bases off V and 9 bases off J, with a span of 14 bases between the germline ends. On this clonotype: Its antigen specificity is not known. Base qualities are not provided; no much larger clone lies one nucleotide away.

For the unsorted PBMC libraries, 2 million PBMCs were stored in RNAlater at -80 degrees C until RNA extraction and were used to generate the libraries. Multiple sclerosis patients were enrolled in a US clinical protocol evaluating disease progression by magnetic resonance imaging. Peripheral blood underwent Ficoll-Hypaque density gradient centrifugation to isolate PBMCs, which were then cryopreserved in liquid nitrogen. Sequenced material: PBMCs. The origin of this receptor is a woman aged 45-60 years with multiple sclerosis. The rearranged chain carries TRBV4-3 and TRBJ1-2; the D gene identity is not certain. The encoded CDR3 is CASSQDWVPLSYTF. Here is the DNA: TGCGCCAGCAGCCAAGATTGGGTGCCCCTGAGCTACACCTTC.